The next 9 T cell receptor beta chains were all read from a single sample in a study of blood T cell repertoires in COVID-19. Method: immunoSEQ multiplex PCR; TCRdb's copy keeps in-frame clones and lacks some. The sample shows about 310,000 clones, around 87% of them seen only once. Sequencing input: peripheral blood. These receptors all come from a woman in her forties or fifties who had recovered from COVID-19.

V and J are TRBV5-1 and TRBJ1-2, with unresolved D. The CDR3 is 12 residues long. Germline CDR1 reads SGHRS; CDR2 reads YFSETQ. V gave up 4 bases and J gave up 8 bases, with 12 bases separating them. CDR3 sequence (DNA): TGCGCCAGCAGCCGGGGTCCGGAGGGCTACACCTTC. Its protein product is CASSRGPEGYTF.

V gene TRBV19 combines with J gene TRBJ2-1; tentative D call: TRBD1 (6 bases). V was pared by 5 bases and J by 1 base, with 15 bases between. This CDR3 spans 16 amino acids. In germline, CDR1 is LNHDA, CDR2 SQIVND (reference sequence). The CDR3 here is CASSANRRGSYNEQFF. The CDR3 DNA reads as TGTGCCAGTAGTGCGAATCGTAGGGGGTCCTACAATGAGCAGTTCTTC.

CDR3 nucleotides: TGTGCCACCAGTGATTCCCTAGCGGGAGTGTACAATGAGCAGTTCTTC. Translation gives CATSDSLAGVYNEQFF. The chain joins TRBV24-1 to TRBJ2-1, with 10 bases fitting TRBD2. Germline CDR1 is KGHDR and CDR2 is SFDVKD. The J segment lost 4 bases and the V segment lost 2 bases, leaving 4 bases of the junction unmatched. This CDR3 region has 16 residues.

This chain joins TRBV5-1 and TRBJ1-3; no reliable D call. The V end lost 8 bases, the J end lost 1 base, and 13 bases lay between the germline ends. This CDR3 contains 14 residues. Germline V gives CDR1 SGHRS, CDR2 YFSETQ. This chain's CDR3 is CASSSRESGNTIYF. In DNA, the CDR3 is TGCGCCAGTTCATCTCGCGAATCTGGAAACACCATATATTTT.

The chain combines TRBV30 with TRBJ1-5; D is unresolved. The CDR3 loop spans 13 amino acids. The V end was cut by 7 bases, the J end by 1 base, with 11 bases between. Looked up from germline, CDR1 is GTSNPN and CDR2 is SVGIG (reference sequence). The CDR3 DNA reads TGTGCCTCGGGAAACACAAGCAATCAGCCCCAGCATTTT. This encodes CASGNTSNQPQHF.

V is TRBV20-1 and J is TRBJ1-2, with 7 positions matching TRBD1. Trimming took 4 bases from V and 6 from J; bases not matched to a gene: 2. Looked up from germline, CDR1 is DFQATT and CDR2 is SNEGSKA (reference sequence). The CDR3 totals 11 residues. The DNA of the CDR3 is TGCAGTGCTATAGGGGGCGATGGCTACACCTTC. Residues: CSAIGGDGYTF.

In this sample, this clone turned up once. V is TRBV7-9 and J is TRBJ1-1, with 7 nucleotides matching TRBD1. Trimming at V came to 3 bases and at J to 1 base, leaving 5 bases not matched to a gene. The CDR3 consists of 15 residues. Germline V lookup: CDR1 SEHNR, CDR2 FQNEAQ (reference sequence). CDR3 in amino acids: CASSFPGQTNTEAFF. The CDR3 bases are TGTGCCAGCAGCTTCCCGGGACAGACGAACACTGAAGCTTTCTTT.

The chain combines TRBV5-4 with TRBJ2-3; TRBD2 might be the D (5 bases). Trimming cost V 2 bases and J 5 bases, with 18 bases left between them. This CDR3 is 16 amino acids long. The V gene's germline CDR1 is SGHNT and CDR2 YYREEE (reference sequence). CDR3 protein: CASSFAPGEVGDTQYF. CDR3 bases: TGTGCCAGCAGCTTCGCCCCCGGGGAAGTGGGAGATACGCAGTATTTT.

The chain carries TRBV28 and TRBJ2-7; 7 nucleotides line up with TRBD2. CDR1 is MDHEN, CDR2 SYDVKM, per germline. The V segment lost 8 bases and the J segment 0 bases; nucleotides outside the gene matches: 10. CDR3 length equals 15 residues. CDR3 protein: CASFPAGRNSYEQYF. The CDR3 DNA is TGTGCCAGCTTCCCCGCCGGGAGGAACTCCTACGAGCAGTACTTC.